Listed here are 6 T cell receptor beta chains from one sample, sequenced in a study of T cell responses to AZD1222 COVID-19 vaccine. Generated by immunoSEQ multiplex PCR, the TCRdb table keeps only in-frame clones and is missing some. This sample carries roughly 200,000 clones, 90% to 95% of them seen once, and the ten largest clones take around 3.6%. Specimen: peripheral blood, collected 28 days after the second dose of the MenACWY control vaccine. All receptors derive from an adult who received the MenACWY meningococcal vaccine as a control.

In this sample, this clone turned up a few times. V is TRBV19 and J is TRBJ2-5, with D uncertain. The V end lost 8 bases, the J end lost 1 base, and 11 bases lay between the germline ends. The CDR3 totals 13 residues. CDR1 LNHDA and CDR2 SQIVND come from the germline V gene (reference sequence). The CDR3 here is CASSGTAQETQYF. In DNA, the CDR3 is TGTGCCAGTTCAGGAACAGCCCAAGAGACCCAGTACTTC.

The V gene is TRBV13, the J gene TRBJ2-7; D is perhaps TRBD2 (5 bases). V lost 5 bases and J 3 bases, leaving 11 bases between the germline ends. This CDR3 has 13 amino acids. The germline CDR1 and CDR2 sequences are PRHDT and FYEKMQ (reference sequence). CDR3 loop: CASSKGRGYEQYF. CDR3 DNA sequence: TGTGCCAGCAGCAAAGGACGGGGCTACGAGCAGTACTTC.

The chain has TRBV19 and TRBJ2-1; maybe TRBD2 (6 bases). Trimming removed 10 bases at V and 2 bases at J, with 12 bases between. CDR3 length equals 13 residues. The V gene's germline CDR1 is LNHDA and CDR2 SQIVND (reference sequence). The CDR3 sequence is CATTGEPYNEQFF. CDR3 DNA: TGTGCCACCACGGGGGAACCCTACAATGAGCAGTTCTTC.

The genes are TRBV11-3 and TRBJ1-2; TRBD1 matches 8 bases. CDR1 and CDR2 from the germline V gene are SGHNT and YENEEA. V lost 0 bases and J lost 10; bases outside the gene matches: 13. The CDR3 runs to 16 residues. The CDR3 DNA sequence: TGTGCCAGCAGCTTAGATATAACGGGACAGGATTTCGACTACACCTTC. It yields the protein CASSLDITGQDFDYTF.

The gene calls are TRBV27 and TRBJ1-1; D is ambiguous. This CDR3 has 15 residues. Germline loops: CDR1 MNHEY, CDR2 SMNVEV (reference sequence). The germline V and J ends were trimmed by 3 bases and 0 bases, with 11 bases remaining between them. The DNA for the CDR3 is TGTGCCAGCAGTTTTTCCACAACCATGAACACTGAAGCTTTCTTT. Translating it yields CASSFSTTMNTEAFF.

This clone was found once. This chain links TRBV7-9 with TRBJ2-7, with D possibly matching TRBD2 (6 bases). In germline, CDR1 is SEHNR, CDR2 FQNEAQ (reference sequence). This CDR3 is 16 amino acids long. The V gene lost 4 bases and the J gene lost 5 bases, with 21 bases spanning the gap. CDR3 sequence: CASSSYAGLFLDEQYF. CDR3 nucleotides: TGTGCCAGCAGCTCCTACGCGGGGTTATTCTTGGACGAGCAGTACTTC.